These 23 T cell receptor beta chains came from one sample sequenced in a study of T cell repertoires in cytomegalovirus infection. TCRdb recomputed calls from the reads with MiXCR, one row per CDR3 protein. Among 200,000 to 300,000 distinct CDR3 sequences listed, 12% were seen once. Sequencing input: PBMCs. The receptors come from a human donor in good health (CMV status not recorded). Some clones in this sample may be carry-over from other donors' samples.

This clonotype was picked up a small number of times. The genes are TRBV6-5 and TRBJ1-1, with 7 bases aligning to TRBD1. The V and J ends lost 2 bases and 0 bases, in that order; junction bases with no gene match: 6. The CDR3 is made up of 16 amino acids. Germline V lookup: CDR1 MNHEY, CDR2 SVGAGI. CDR3 nucleotide sequence: TGTGCCAGCAGTTACCGACAGACAGGGTTGAACACTGAAGCTTTCTTT. Translating gives CASSYRQTGLNTEAFF.

V gene TRBV28 combines with J gene TRBJ1-2; D is undetermined. CDR3 length: 12 residues. CDR1 is MDHEN, CDR2 SYDVKM, per germline. Between the trimmed V and J ends, which lost 2 bases and 8 bases, there was a span of 9 bases. CDR3 residues: CASSLIGKGYTF. The CDR3 DNA is TGTGCCAGCAGTTTAATAGGGAAAGGCTACACCTTC.

This chain links TRBV28 with TRBJ1-2; 7 bases map to TRBD1. Trimming at V came to 2 bases and at J to 7 bases, leaving 16 bases not matched to a gene. The germline CDR1 and CDR2 sequences are MDHEN and SYDVKM. The CDR3 is 17 residues long. CDR3 DNA sequence: TGTGCCAGCAGTTTAGCGGACTACGCGACAGGGAGGGCTGGCTACACCTTC. It encodes CASSLADYATGRAGYTF.

This clonotype was detected once. The gene calls are TRBV29-1 and TRBJ2-2, with TRBD2 matching 10 bases. CDR3 length equals 14 residues. Germline V gene sequence: CDR1 SQVTM, CDR2 ANQGSEA. Losses at the gene ends were 5 bases for V and 2 bases for J; bases not matched to a gene: 2. CDR3 in amino acids: CSVQRGGNTGELFF. CDR3 bases: TGCAGCGTTCAGCGGGGGGGAAACACCGGGGAGCTGTTTTTT.

The chain carries TRBV12-3 or TRBV12-4 and TRBJ2-5; D remains unclear. The germline V and J ends were trimmed by 9 bases and 5 bases, with 13 bases remaining between them. The CDR3 length is 12 residues. Written as DNA, the CDR3 is TGTGCCAGTGCACTGGGTGGGGAGACCCAGTACTTC. This translates into CASALGGETQYF.

CDR3 sequence (DNA): TGTGCCAGCAGTGCCCCCGACTCTTACACCTTC. Protein: CASSAPDSYTF. The chain carries TRBV25-1 and TRBJ1-2; D remains unclear. Germline CDR1 and CDR2: MGHDK and SYGVNS. V was trimmed by 4 bases and J by 11 bases, leaving 11 bases between them. The length of the CDR3 is 11 residues.

The genes are TRBV6-5 and TRBJ2-1; D gene ambiguous. Germline CDR1 and CDR2: MNHEY and SVGAGI. CDR3 length equals 11 residues. V was shortened by 8 bases and J by 6 bases, with 8 bases between the two germline ends. The CDR3 DNA reads as TGTGCCAGCCGGCACGTCAATGAGCAGTTCTTC. This sequence encodes CASRHVNEQFF.

This clonotype occurred many times. The chain couples TRBV4-2 to TRBJ2-1; 11 bases map to TRBD2. CDR1 is LGHNA, CDR2 YNFKEQ, per germline. CDR3 length equals 16 residues. V gave up 0 bases and J gave up 7 bases; unmatched junction bases: 5. The CDR3 region is CASSQEKLAGVNEQFF. CDR3 sequence (DNA): TGTGCCAGCAGCCAAGAAAAACTAGCGGGAGTTAATGAGCAGTTCTTC.

This clonotype was observed at least ten times. This rearrangement joins TRBV11-3 to TRBJ1-3, with unresolved D. Trimming cost V 2 bases and J 0 bases, with 11 bases left between them. The CDR3 consists of 16 residues. Germline V gene data show CDR1 as SGHNT and CDR2 as YENEEA. The CDR3 coding sequence is TGTGCCAGCAGCTTACGACGTGGCGTCTCTGGAAACACCATATATTTT. It encodes CASSLRRGVSGNTIYF.

This clonotype was detected a few times. V usage is TRBV12-3 or TRBV12-4 and J usage is TRBJ2-5; no firm D call. The CDR3 contains 12 residues. Trimming cost V 3 bases and J 3 bases, with 5 bases left between them. CDR3 residues: CASSFQKETQYF. As DNA, the CDR3 is TGTGCCAGCAGTTTTCAGAAAGAGACCCAGTACTTC.

This clonotype was seen ten or more times. The chain links TRBV7-2 to TRBJ2-3; TRBD2 matches at 9 bases. Germline CDR1 reads SGHTA; CDR2 reads FQGNSA. The CDR3 is made up of 15 amino acids. V was clipped by 4 bases and J by 4 bases; unmatched bases: 6. CDR3 loop: CASSSAGGPPDTQYF. CDR3 coding DNA: TGTGCCAGCAGCTCCGCGGGGGGGCCACCAGATACGCAGTATTTT.

This clonotype was counted many times. J is TRBJ2-2 and V is TRBV11-3; 7 bases map to TRBD1. This CDR3 has 16 amino acids. Trimming cost V 5 bases and J 5 bases; bases outside gene matches: 11. Germline V gene sequence: CDR1 SGHNT, CDR2 YENEEA. The CDR3 bases are TGTGCCAGCAGCCCTTTGACGGGACAGAGGACCGGGGAGCTGTTTTTT. This sequence encodes CASSPLTGQRTGELFF.

This clonotype came up many times. The chain recombines TRBV14 with TRBJ1-6; 7 bases match TRBD1. Trimming removed 4 bases from V and 10 bases from J; junction bases left unmatched: 13. The germline V gene encodes CDR1 SGHDN and CDR2 FVKESK. This CDR3 contains 16 residues. The DNA of the CDR3 is TGTGCCAGCAGCCCCCGAGATGGAGGGGGCCGGTCACCCCTCCACTTT. This encodes CASSPRDGGGRSPLHF.

This clonotype was seen many times. The chain couples TRBV7-2 to TRBJ1-2, with a tentative D call TRBD1 (5 bases). Deletions cut 2 bases from V and 5 bases from J, with 18 bases between. Per the germline V gene, CDR1 is SGHTA and CDR2 is FQGNSA. The CDR3 is 16 residues long. In DNA, the CDR3 is TGTGCCAGCAGCTTACTCCCGGACACGGCCGGGTATGGCTACACCTTC. Amino acids: CASSLLPDTAGYGYTF.

This clonotype was counted between two and nine times. This sequence joins TRBV19 and TRBJ1-1; unclear D gene. The CDR3 is made up of 13 amino acids. V was clipped by 5 bases and J by 1 base, with 8 bases between them. Germline V CDR1 and CDR2: LNHDA, SQIVND (reference sequence). The CDR3 DNA reads as TGTGCCAGTAGTTTCAAGAGGAACACTGAAGCTTTCTTT. Encoded protein: CASSFKRNTEAFF.

In this sample, this clonotype turned up a few times. The gene calls are TRBV11-3 and TRBJ2-5, with D perhaps TRBD2 (5 bases). CDR3 length: 15 amino acids. V was clipped by 5 bases and J by 3 bases, with 16 bases between them. Germline CDR1 is SGHNT and CDR2 is YENEEA. The CDR3 bases are TGTGCCAGCAGCGCGGGCAGGCTAAGGGAAGAGACCCAGTACTTC. Its translation: CASSAGRLREETQYF.

In its sample, this clonotype was seen many times. V is TRBV7-2 and J is TRBJ2-1; weak D call: TRBD2 (6 bases). The CDR3 runs to 16 residues. V lost 1 base to trimming and J lost 7 bases, with 17 bases between them. CDR1 and CDR2 from the germline V gene are SGHTA and FQGNSA. The CDR3 reads CASSLVRGLHINEQFF. The CDR3 DNA reads TGTGCCAGCAGCTTAGTCCGGGGACTTCATATTAATGAGCAGTTCTTC. The full variable domain, its missing parts supplied by reference TRBV7-2 and TRBJ2-1, is GAGVSQSPSNKVTEKGKDVELRCDPISGHTALYWYRQSLGQGLEFLIYFQGNSAPDKSGLPSDRFSAERTGGSVSTLTIQRTQQEDSAVYLCASSLVRGLHINEQFFGPGTRLTVL.

This clonotype was seen just once. A clone one base away is much larger, so this may be a read error. The rearrangement links TRBV6-2 or TRBV6-3 to TRBJ2-7, with D perhaps given as TRBD1 or TRBD2 (5 bases each). CDR1 and CDR2 from the germline V gene are MNHEY and SVGEGT. The CDR3 length is 15 residues. The DNA of the CDR3 is TGTGCCAGGAGTTATCCAGGGACCTCCTCCTACGAGCAGTACTTC. As protein: CARSYPGTSSYEQYF.

This chain joins TRBV6-2 or TRBV6-3 and TRBJ2-6; 10 nucleotides align to TRBD1. This CDR3 is built from 14 residues. Losses at the gene ends were 5 bases for V and 8 bases for J; bases not matched to a gene: 3. Per germline, CDR1 MNHEY and CDR2 SVGEGT. The CDR3 here is CASSDRGRTNVLTF. The CDR3, as DNA: TGTGCCAGCAGTGACAGGGGGCGCACCAACGTCCTGACTTTC.

This clonotype occurred many times. This chain links TRBV5-5 with TRBJ2-3, with D hard to call. The CDR3 loop spans 13 amino acids. Trimming stripped 1 base from V and 8 bases from J, with 11 bases between. Germline CDR1 and CDR2: SGHKS and YYEKEE (reference sequence). The CDR3 sequence: CASSLPNRATQYF. The CDR3 coding sequence is TGTGCCAGCAGCTTGCCTAACCGGGCTACGCAGTATTTT.

This clonotype showed up many times. The chain is built from TRBV28 and TRBJ2-1; TRBD2 matches 10 bases. This CDR3 comprises 15 residues. V lost 5 bases to trimming and J lost 5 bases; unmatched junction nucleotides: 6. Germline CDR1 and CDR2: MDHEN and SYDVKM. This chain's CDR3 is CASSKAGGTNNEQFF. CDR3 nucleotide sequence: TGTGCCAGCAGTAAAGCGGGAGGGACCAACAATGAGCAGTTCTTC. Combining the CDR3 with reference TRBV28 and TRBJ2-1 gives the whole variable domain DVKVTQSSRYLVKRTGEKVFLECVQDMDHENMFWYRQDPGLGLRLIYFSYDVKMKEKGDIPEGYSVSREKKERFSLILESASTNQTSMYLCASSKAGGTNNEQFFGPGTRLTVL.

This clonotype was detected ten times or more. One end of the junction does not line up with germline, which may come from a read error. The chain has TRBV12-3 or TRBV12-4 and TRBJ1-2; D possibly corresponds to TRBD1 (5 bases). CDR3 size: 13 residues. As DNA, the CDR3 is TGTGCCAGCAGTCCGGGACCAAACTTTGGCTACACCTTC. Residues: CASSPGPNFGYTF.

This clonotype came up many times. The rearrangement links TRBV7-3 to TRBJ2-1, with TRBD2 matching over 10 bases. Germline CDR1 and CDR2: SGHTA and FQGTGA. The V segment lost 5 bases and the J segment 12 bases; nucleotides outside the gene matches: 13. The CDR3 is 15 residues long. DNA of the CDR3: TGTGCCAGCAGCCAGGGGACTAGCGAGTTCGGATTGCAGTTCTTC. As protein: CASSQGTSEFGLQFF.